This TCR beta chain was captured in a study of cytomegalovirus exposure and HLA in healthy donors. CDR3 length: 13 residues. The germline V gene has CDR1 SEHNR and CDR2 FQNEAQ (reference sequence). V was pared by 3 bases and J by 6 bases, with 12 bases between. Donors showed nominal health when sampled, although they likely had unrecorded immune exposures. The PCR made use of 60 Vbeta and 13 Jbeta primers. Some clones are missing from TCRdb's copy, which holds only in-frame ones; the method was immunoSEQ multiplex PCR. The repertoire includes approximately 290,000 clones, 80% of them detected once, and about 0.28% sits in the top ten.

The genes are TRBV7-9 and TRBJ2-7; D may be TRBD1 (6 bases). The sample consisted of PBMCs. This clonotype originated in a girl aged 2 to 9 in good health and CMV-seronegative. The CDR3 DNA sequence: TGTGCCAGCAGCTTTATGGGGGCCTGCGAGCAGTACTTC. Residues: CASSFMGACEQYF.